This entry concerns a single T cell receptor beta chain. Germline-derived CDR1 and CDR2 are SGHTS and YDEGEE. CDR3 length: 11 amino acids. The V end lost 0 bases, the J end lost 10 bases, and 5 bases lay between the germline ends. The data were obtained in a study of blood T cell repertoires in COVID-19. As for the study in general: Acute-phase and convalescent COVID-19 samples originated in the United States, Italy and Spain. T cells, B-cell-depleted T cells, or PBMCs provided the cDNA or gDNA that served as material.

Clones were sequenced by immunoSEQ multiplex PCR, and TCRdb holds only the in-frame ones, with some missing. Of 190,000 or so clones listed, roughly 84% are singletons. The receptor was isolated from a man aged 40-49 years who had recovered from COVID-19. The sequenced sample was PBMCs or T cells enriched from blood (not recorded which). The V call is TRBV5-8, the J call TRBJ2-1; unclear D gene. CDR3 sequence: CASSLEQEQFF. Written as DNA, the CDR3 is TGTGCCAGCAGCTTGGAACAAGAGCAGTTCTTC.